This section outlines one T cell receptor beta chain sequence together with its context. Patients at the Seattle site were enrolled during active infection and followed longitudinally. The data were taken from a study of blood T cell repertoires in COVID-19. The assay was immunoSEQ multiplex PCR, and TCRdb's table has in-frame clones only and misses some. The repertoire consists of tens of thousands of clones, with 75% to 90% occurring once and the leading ten covering about 6%. Germline CDR1 and CDR2: SGHTA and FQGNSA. The CDR3 has 18 residues. The ends were cut back, 0 bases at V and 0 bases at J, with 12 bases in the middle.

This TCR derives from a man aged 80 or over with COVID-19, enrolled during active disease. V and J are TRBV7-2 and TRBJ2-6; no clear D gene. Sequencing input: peripheral blood. CDR3 coding DNA: TGTGCCAGCAGCTTAGCGTTACCGTCGAGCTCTGGGGCCAACGTCCTGACTTTC. It translates to CASSLALPSSSGANVLTF.